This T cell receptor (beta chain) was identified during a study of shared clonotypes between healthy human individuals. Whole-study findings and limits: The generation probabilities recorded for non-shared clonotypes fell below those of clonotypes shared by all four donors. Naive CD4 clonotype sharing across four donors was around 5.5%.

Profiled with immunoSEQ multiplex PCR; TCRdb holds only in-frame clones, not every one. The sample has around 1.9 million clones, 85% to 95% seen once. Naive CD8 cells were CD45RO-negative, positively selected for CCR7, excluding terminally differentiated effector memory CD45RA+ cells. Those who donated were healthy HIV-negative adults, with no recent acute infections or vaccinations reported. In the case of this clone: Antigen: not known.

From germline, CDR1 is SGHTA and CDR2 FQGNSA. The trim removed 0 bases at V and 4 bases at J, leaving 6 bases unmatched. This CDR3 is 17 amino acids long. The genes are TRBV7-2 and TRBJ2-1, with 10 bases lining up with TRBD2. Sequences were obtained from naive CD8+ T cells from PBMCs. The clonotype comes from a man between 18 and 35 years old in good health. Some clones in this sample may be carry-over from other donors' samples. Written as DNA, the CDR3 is TGTGCCAGCAGCTTAGCCCCAGCGGGAGGGAATTACAATGAGCAGTTCTTC. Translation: CASSLAPAGGNYNEQFF.